Detailed here is one T cell receptor beta chain. Its cognate antigen is unknown. The germline V gene has CDR1 MNHEY and CDR2 SMNVEV (reference sequence). Trimming stripped 6 bases from V and 3 bases from J, with 15 bases between. This CDR3 region has 14 residues. The source of the sample is a study of graft-versus-host responses after intestinal transplantation. Study-level background: Anti-thymocyte globulin induction preceded about 3 years of tacrolimus and steroid maintenance in all recipients. Study findings and constraints: High graft-versus-host to host-versus-graft clonal ratios were seen in allografts of patients with graft-donor T cell macrochimerism. Among circulating GvH clones, peak levels were associated with early post-transplant declines in HvG clones.

Data came from immunoSEQ multiplex PCR; TCRdb stores just in-frame clones and leaves some out. The sample lists roughly 80,000 clones; around 90% were seen once. The chain joins TRBV27 to TRBJ2-7; D is perhaps TRBD1 (6 bases). The specimen comprised unstimulated CD8+ T cells sorted from spleen or lymph node cells, sampled before transplant. This TCR was recovered from a human donor who was the organ donor for an intestinal transplant. The CDR3 loop reads CASSGTGPDYEQYF. The CDR3 coding sequence is TGTGCCAGCAGCGGAACAGGGCCAGACTACGAGCAGTACTTC.